The entry below gives a single T cell receptor beta chain sequence along with its context. This clone was picked up a small number of times. Its cognate antigen has yet to be identified. Base qualities are not recorded, but no much larger clone differs from it by a single base. Collaborating institutions collected whole blood in K2EDTA tubes following their own protocols. For TCRbeta analysis, collaborator samples were shipped as frozen whole blood, as isolated PBMCs, or as DNA extracted from either sample type. The record originates from a study of blood T cell repertoires in COVID-19 (TCRdb year 2020). About the investigation overall: Collaborator samples came from the United States, Italy and Spain and covered acute and convalescent phases of COVID-19. The prospective study material was composed of cDNA or gDNA derived from T cells, B-cell-depleted T cells, or PBMCs. Deeply sampled blood TCRbeta repertoires from subjects exposed to, actively infected with, or recovered from COVID-19 were included in the dataset. The repertoires were released in a freely available public database meant as a resource for research on the immune response to SARS-CoV-2. The samples were drawn from the first 160 participants of the ongoing ImmuneRACE study and from some 1,300 subjects provided by 6 global collaborators. A de-identified subject ID, COVID-19 status, age in years and sex were almost always included in the sample metadata. HLA class I and class II types, where available, came from metadata supplied by the sample provider rather than from assay-based typing.

V loses 6 bases of germline sequence and J loses 4 bases, and the interval between the two ends is 10 bases. The germline V gene specifies MDHEN as CDR1 and SYDVKM as CDR2. Its CDR3 holds 13 amino acids, cysteine through phenylalanine. CDR3 DNA only is kept here, 39 bases in frame from base 1. TCRbeta CDR3 regions were amplified from genomic DNA by means of the immunoSEQ Assay, a bias-controlled multiplex PCR. In the authors' own workflow: Nucleated cell counts per sample were estimated from amplification of reference gene primers within the assay. To quantify the absolute abundance of each unique TCRbeta CDR3 rearrangement, sequence reads were collapsed and filtered. For each sample, productive Simpson clonality was calculated by taking the square root of Simpson's diversity index across productive rearrangements. TCRdb stores this immuneACCESS table with in-frame sequences only. Part of the clones is absent; in the studies checked, under half of the shortfall reflects unresolved V genes, and no reason is known for the rest. For V, J and clone size, that table is used; D and trimming come from the DNA. This sample comprises 300,000 to 450,000 clones, 85% of them detected only once. The ten largest clones capture about 3.6% of the sample.

Points the paper makes about the study in general: The amount of clinical and demographic metadata varied by source and participant and was provided uncurated.

The chain employs TRBV28 and TRBJ1-3; the D gene is not confidently resolved. This clonotype was obtained from a woman younger than 30 with acute or convalescent COVID-19. The specimen sequenced was peripheral blood. The nucleotides read TGTGCCAGCAGCTTTTGGCAAGGAAACACCATATATTTT. It encodes CASSFWQGNTIYF.